The 28 T cell receptor beta chains listed next were all sequenced from one sample in a study of monozygotic twins with inflammatory bowel disease. TCRdb reanalyzed the 5' RACE reads, giving one entry per CDR3 protein sequence and no DNA. The listing contains about 380,000 distinct CDR3 sequences. Sequencing was done on a sample of blood. These receptors were obtained from a human donor with ulcerative colitis or Crohn's disease, or a healthy co-twin of an affected twin (not recorded which).

The chain joins TRBV20-1 to TRBJ1-3; the TRBD1 assignment by TCRdb is unverifiable without DNA. The germline V gene has CDR1 DFQATT and CDR2 SNEGSKA (reference sequence). There are 13 residues in the CDR3. CDR3 in amino acids: CSALDRGGNTIYF.

V gene TRBV20-1 combines with J gene TRBJ2-1; checking the TCRdb D call of TRBD2 is not possible without DNA. The CDR3 covers 14 residues. Germline V gene sequence: CDR1 DFQATT, CDR2 SNEGSKA (reference sequence). CDR3 protein: CSASESGGIHEQFF.

The chain combines TRBV18 with TRBJ2-7; the TCRdb D gene call, TRBD1, has no DNA to confirm it. The CDR3 runs 15 residues. Germline CDR1 reads KGHSH; CDR2 reads LQKENI. The CDR3 loop is CASSPGTGGPYEQYF. The full variable domain, its missing parts supplied by reference TRBV18 and TRBJ2-7, is NAGVMQNPRHLVRRRGQEARLRCSPMKGHSHVYWYRQLPEEGLKFMVYLQKENIIDESGMPKERFSAEFPKEGPSILRIQQVVRGDSAAYFCASSPGTGGPYEQYFGPGTRLTVT.

The chain recombines TRBV20-1 with TRBJ2-1; TCRdb's D gene call, TRBD1, goes unchecked for lack of DNA. CDR1 and CDR2 (germline): DFQATT, SNEGSKA (reference sequence). CDR3 length: 14 amino acids. CDR3 residues: CSATSGTEDNEQFF.

The CDR3 here is CASSQGGAGFQETQYF. The rearrangement uses TRBV3-1 and TRBJ2-5; TCRdb designates TRBD1, a call that cannot be tested without DNA. CDR1 LGHDT and CDR2 YNNKEL come from the germline V gene (reference sequence). The CDR3 runs 16 residues.

V usage is TRBV29-1 and J usage is TRBJ2-3; TCRdb's D gene call, TRBD2, goes unchecked for lack of DNA. Germline V CDR1 and CDR2: SQVTM, ANQGSEA. The CDR3 sequence is 12 residues long. The CDR3 loop reads CSVGRATDTQYF.

CDR3 sequence: CASLDPYEQYF. The chain couples TRBV21-1 to TRBJ2-7. TRBV21-1 is deemed a pseudogene. This CDR3 is built from 11 residues.

The chain combines TRBV27 with TRBJ2-7; TCRdb gives TRBD1 as the D gene, but with no DNA this cannot be confirmed. This CDR3 region has 15 residues. Germline V CDR1 and CDR2: MNHEY, SMNVEV (reference sequence). CDR3: CASSLTRGRSYEQYF.

This rearrangement joins TRBV7-3 to TRBJ2-1; the TCRdb D gene call, TRBD2, has no DNA to confirm it. The CDR3 is 17 amino acids. Germline CDR1 reads SGHTA; CDR2 reads FQGTGA. This CDR3 reads CASRIPGLGGLNNEQFF.

The chain joins TRBV27 to TRBJ2-3; TCRdb's assignment of TRBD1 cannot be checked, as there is no DNA. From germline, CDR1 is MNHEY and CDR2 SMNVEV (reference sequence). The CDR3 is 16 residues long. CDR3 region: CASSSIQGAGTDTQYF.

The chain is built from TRBV5-4 and TRBJ2-7; the D call from TCRdb, TRBD2, cannot be confirmed without DNA. The CDR3 runs to 14 residues. Germline CDR1 is SGHNT and CDR2 is YYREEE (reference sequence). The CDR3 region is CASSAGSVSYEQYF.

The chain couples TRBV5-6 to TRBJ1-3; TCRdb lists TRBD1, though no DNA is available to test this call. The CDR3 sequence is 15 residues long. Germline CDR1 is SGHDT and CDR2 is YYEEEE. CDR3 in amino acids: CASSGRDTSGNTIYF.

The V and J genes are TRBV12-3 or TRBV12-4 and TRBJ2-7; TCRdb's assignment of TRBD2 cannot be checked, as there is no DNA. The CDR3 length is 15 residues. The CDR3 spells CASSFSDGPSYEQYF.

The chain is built from TRBV11-3 and TRBJ2-5; TCRdb's D call, TRBD2, is unchecked because there is no DNA. From germline, CDR1 is SGHNT and CDR2 YENEEA. The CDR3 covers 18 residues. The CDR3 loop reads CASSLGTSGGALGETQYF.

The rearrangement joins TRBV11-2 to TRBJ2-2. Looked up from germline, CDR1 is SGHAT and CDR2 is FQNNGV. The CDR3 totals 15 residues. CDR3 protein: CASSFSTPNTGELFF. The whole variable domain, remainder taken from reference TRBV11-2 and TRBJ2-2, is EAGVAQSPRYKIIEKRQSVAFWCNPISGHATLYWYQQILGQGPKLLIQFQNNGVVDDSQLPKDRFSAERLKGVDSTLKIQPAKLEDSAVYLCASSFSTPNTGELFFGEGSRLTVL.

The V gene is TRBV19, the J gene TRBJ2-1; TCRdb names TRBD1, which stays unverified in the absence of DNA. Germline V gene sequence: CDR1 LNHDA, CDR2 SQIVND (reference sequence). The CDR3 sequence is 17 residues long. The CDR3 sequence is CASSMKKTGGGQYEQFF.

V is TRBV6-2 or TRBV6-3 and J is TRBJ1-6; the TRBD1 assignment by TCRdb is unverifiable without DNA. The V gene's germline CDR1 is MNHEY and CDR2 SVGEGT. CDR3 size: 15 residues. The CDR3 here is CATQRGTRSSSPLHF.

The chain couples TRBV28 to TRBJ2-7. CDR3 length equals 14 residues. Germline V lookup: CDR1 MDHEN, CDR2 SYDVKM. The CDR3 loop reads CASSFGVTGYEQYF.

The chain combines TRBV3-1 with TRBJ2-7; TCRdb's D gene call, TRBD1, goes unchecked for lack of DNA. The CDR3 is 15 amino acids. Germline V gene data show CDR1 as LGHDT and CDR2 as YNNKEL (reference sequence). The CDR3 sequence is CASSPRNRGAYEQYF.

The rearrangement joins TRBV10-2 to TRBJ1-2. The CDR3 has 13 residues. Germline V CDR1 and CDR2: WSHSY, SAAADI. The CDR3 loop reads CASTQYKDYGYTF.

J is TRBJ2-1 and V is TRBV12-3 or TRBV12-4; the TCRdb call, TRBD2, lacks DNA for checking. The CDR3 length is 15 residues. CDR3 residues: CASSLVAGGPGEQFF.

V usage is TRBV27 and J usage is TRBJ1-6; TCRdb reports TRBD1, a call that lacks DNA to check it against. The CDR3 is 15 amino acids. The germline V gene has CDR1 MNHEY and CDR2 SMNVEV (reference sequence). CDR3 sequence reads: CASSLRAGMNSPLHF.

The V and J genes are TRBV7-3 and TRBJ2-1; TCRdb's D call, TRBD1, is unchecked because there is no DNA. The V gene's germline CDR1 is SGHTA and CDR2 FQGTGA. The CDR3 runs to 15 residues. CDR3 sequence reads: CASSLPGQGFNEQFF.

CDR3 sequence: CASSPGLAMNIQYF. The chain joins TRBV5-1 to TRBJ2-4; checking the TCRdb D call of TRBD1 is not possible without DNA. The CDR3 is made up of 14 amino acids. Germline V lookup: CDR1 SGHRS, CDR2 YFSETQ.

The CDR3 loop reads CASRSGTAGPGELFF. This chain uses TRBV7-2 with TRBJ2-2; TCRdb proposes TRBD1, but this gene call is untestable without DNA. The CDR3 is 15 residues long. The germline gives CDR1 SGHTA, CDR2 FQGNSA.

The chain's CDR3 is CASSQVGTSGGTPTDTQYF. The chain recombines TRBV3-1 with TRBJ2-3; the D call from TCRdb, TRBD2, cannot be confirmed without DNA. The CDR3 sequence is 19 residues long. From germline, CDR1 is LGHDT and CDR2 YNNKEL (reference sequence).

The chain has TRBV6-1 and TRBJ2-1. This CDR3 comprises 15 residues. Looked up from germline, CDR1 is MNHNS and CDR2 is SASEGT. The CDR3: CASSEGSASYNEQFF.

The rearrangement links TRBV5-4 to TRBJ1-1; with no DNA, the TCRdb D assignment of TRBD1 cannot be verified. The CDR3 contains 12 residues. The germline gives CDR1 SGHNT, CDR2 YYREEE (reference sequence). The chain's CDR3 is CASAGVNTEAFF.